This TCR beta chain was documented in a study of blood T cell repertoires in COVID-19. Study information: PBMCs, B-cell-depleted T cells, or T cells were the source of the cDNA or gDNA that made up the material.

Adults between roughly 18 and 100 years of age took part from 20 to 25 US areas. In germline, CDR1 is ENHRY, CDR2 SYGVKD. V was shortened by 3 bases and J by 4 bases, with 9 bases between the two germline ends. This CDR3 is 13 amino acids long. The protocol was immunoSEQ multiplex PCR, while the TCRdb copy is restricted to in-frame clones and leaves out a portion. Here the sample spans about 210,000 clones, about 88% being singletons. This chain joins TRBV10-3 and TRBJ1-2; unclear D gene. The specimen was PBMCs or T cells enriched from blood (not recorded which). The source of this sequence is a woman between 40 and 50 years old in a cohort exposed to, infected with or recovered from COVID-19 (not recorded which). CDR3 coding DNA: TGTGCCATCAGTGATACCGAGGTCTATGGCTACACCTTC. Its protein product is CAISDTEVYGYTF.